The 27 T cell receptor beta chains below were found in one sample sequenced in a study of beta chain features in type 1 diabetes. The authors reverse transcribed all of the isolated RNA, so sequencing captured expressed TCRB transcripts. Sequencing was performed with immunoSEQ multiplex PCR; in TCRdb, only in-frame clones are kept and a portion is missing. The data contain a few hundred thousand clones, around an eighth of them seen just once; the ten biggest clones take up more than 0.015%. The sample comprised naive CD4+ T cells from blood. Receptor source: a man aged 18 to 35 in good health.

This clone appeared a few times. V usage is TRBV5-6 and J usage is TRBJ1-5; D gene uncertain. V was trimmed by 0 bases and J by 4 bases, leaving 5 bases between them. The germline V gene encodes CDR1 SGHDT and CDR2 YYEEEE. The CDR3 runs to 13 residues. The CDR3 DNA reads as TGTGCCAGCAGCTTGGTTTCGAATCAGCCCCAGCATTTT. It translates to CASSLVSNQPQHF.

This clone was observed a handful of times. The genes are TRBV5-1 and TRBJ2-1; 8 bases line up with TRBD2. CDR3 length equals 16 residues. The V segment lost 6 bases and the J segment 1 base; nucleotides outside the gene matches: 9. In germline, CDR1 is SGHRS, CDR2 YFSETQ. CDR3 DNA: TGCGCCAGCACAAGCGGGGGCTTCTTATCCTACAATGAGCAGTTCTTC. Protein: CASTSGGFLSYNEQFF.

This clone has only a few counts. The J gene is TRBJ2-4, the V gene TRBV7-2; no firm D call. Looked up from germline, CDR1 is SGHTA and CDR2 is FQGNSA. V gave up 2 bases and J gave up 7 bases, with 3 bases separating them. There are 11 residues in the CDR3. The CDR3, as DNA: TGTGCCAGCAGCTTACCGAACATTCAGTACTTC. The encoded protein is CASSLPNIQYF.

A few counts support this clone. The rearrangement uses TRBV18 and TRBJ2-1, with 7 bases matching TRBD2. Looked up from germline, CDR1 is KGHSH and CDR2 is LQKENI. The CDR3 loop spans 16 amino acids. Trimming at V came to 6 bases and at J to 8 bases, leaving 16 bases not matched to a gene. This chain's CDR3 is CASSATSVKGGDEQFF. Here the CDR3 DNA reads TGTGCCAGCTCTGCTACTAGCGTCAAAGGAGGTGATGAGCAGTTCTTC.

The V gene is TRBV6-4, the J gene TRBJ2-3, with no clear D. Trimming took off 8 bases at V and 2 bases at J, with 17 bases between the two ends. CDR1 and CDR2 from the germline V gene are MRHNA and SNTAGT. The CDR3 consists of 15 residues. The DNA of the CDR3 is TGTGCCAGCTCAATTGACTCCGGTCCCACAGATACGCAGTATTTT. Encoded protein: CASSIDSGPTDTQYF.

The rearrangement uses TRBV5-1 and TRBJ2-5, with 8 bases aligning to TRBD2. Germline CDR1 and CDR2: SGHRS and YFSETQ. The CDR3 totals 16 residues. With 3 bases clipped from V and 5 bases from J, the junction kept 12 bases outside the gene matches. In nucleotides, the CDR3 is TGCGCCAGCAGCTGGCGAATCGGGCTAGCGGGTGAGACCCAGTACTTC. Its protein is CASSWRIGLAGETQYF.

In its sample, this clone was seen many times. Other DNA sequences from this sample encode an identical CDR3 as well. The chain carries TRBV7-9 and TRBJ1-1; D call uncertain. The V gene's germline CDR1 is SEHNR and CDR2 FQNEAQ (reference sequence). With 1 base removed from V and 1 base from J, the gap between germline ends came to 4 bases. The CDR3 is 13 amino acids. The CDR3: CASSLGRNTEAFF. The CDR3, as DNA: TGTGCCAGCAGCTTAGGCAGGAACACTGAAGCTTTCTTT.

The CDR3 loop reads CASSERGGTDTQYF. In DNA, the CDR3 is TGTGCCAGCAGTGAACGAGGCGGCACAGATACGCAGTATTTT. The V call is TRBV6-1, the J call TRBJ2-3; unclear D gene. Trimming stripped 2 bases from V and 1 base from J, with 7 bases between. This CDR3 spans 14 amino acids. Germline-derived CDR1 and CDR2 are MNHNS and SASEGT.

This clone occurred a few times. V and J are TRBV6-5 and TRBJ2-3; D might be TRBD2 (7 bases). The CDR3 is 13 residues long. Per the germline V gene, CDR1 is MNHEY and CDR2 is SVGAGI. The CDR3 protein is CEKGGGKTDTQYF. In DNA, the CDR3 is TGTGAGAAGGGGGGGGGTAAGACAGATACGCAGTATTTT.

This clone was detected many times. The V call is TRBV29-1, the J call TRBJ2-6; D unresolved. The CDR3 runs to 13 residues. V shed 7 bases and J shed 0 bases, with 7 bases lying between them. Germline V gene data show CDR1 as SQVTM and CDR2 as ANQGSEA. The CDR3 nucleotides read TGCAGCGCTCAGGTCTCTGGGGCCAACGTCCTGACTTTC. Residues: CSAQVSGANVLTF. Based on the CDR3 plus reference TRBV29-1 and TRBJ2-6, the full variable domain is SAVISQKPSRDICQRGTSLTIQCQVDSQVTMMFWYRQQPGQSLTLIATANQGSEATYESGFVIDKFPISRPNLTFSTLTVSNMSPEDSSIYLCSAQVSGANVLTFGAGSRLTVL.

This rearrangement joins TRBV30 to TRBJ1-2; D gene uncertain. Germline V CDR1 and CDR2: GTSNPN, SVGIG (reference sequence). The CDR3 is 12 amino acids. The V end was cut by 2 bases, the J end by 8 bases, with 12 bases between. CDR3 nucleotide sequence: TGTGCCTGGAGTAGCCCCGGCGGGGGCTACACCTTC. Translating it yields CAWSSPGGGYTF.

J is TRBJ1-2 and V is TRBV19; D call uncertain. CDR1 is LNHDA, CDR2 SQIVND, per germline (reference sequence). Trimming stripped 3 bases from V and 0 bases from J, with 8 bases between. CDR3 length: 14 residues. Here the CDR3 DNA reads TGTGCCAGTAGTATGTCGGTTACTAACTATGGCTACACCTTC. This encodes CASSMSVTNYGYTF.

The rearrangement uses TRBV28 and TRBJ1-1; D gene unclear. The germline CDR1 and CDR2 sequences are MDHEN and SYDVKM. The CDR3 covers 12 residues. V shed 1 base and J shed 10 bases, with 10 bases lying between them. CDR3 coding DNA: TGTGCCAGCAGTTTATATCCGGGGATAGCTTTCTTT. This gives the protein CASSLYPGIAFF.

V and J are TRBV9 and TRBJ2-3; D call uncertain. The CDR3 spans 14 residues. V lost 0 bases to trimming and J lost 4 bases, with 9 bases between them. Germline V gene lookup returns CDR1 SGDLS and CDR2 YYNGEE. CDR3 sequence: CASSVGALADTQYF. The CDR3 DNA follows: TGTGCCAGCAGCGTAGGTGCGCTAGCAGATACGCAGTATTTT. Full variable domain (outside the CDR3, taken from reference TRBV9 and TRBJ2-3): DSGVTQTPKHLITATGQRVTLRCSPRSGDLSVYWYQQSLDQGLQFLIQYYNGEERAKGNILERFSAQQFPDLHSELNLSSLELGDSALYFCASSVGALADTQYFGPGTRLTVL.

This clone was detected only a few times. The chain carries TRBV5-1 and TRBJ1-1; D is possibly TRBD1 (5 bases). V was shortened by 4 bases and J by 4 bases, with 17 bases between the two germline ends. The CDR3 has 15 amino acids. CDR1 SGHRS and CDR2 YFSETQ come from the germline V gene. CDR3 coding DNA: TGCGCCAGCAGCCTTGGCGGGAGGGGTGGCACTGAAGCTTTCTTT. It specifies CASSLGGRGGTEAFF. Full variable domain (outside the CDR3, taken from reference TRBV5-1 and TRBJ1-1): KAGVTQTPRYLIKTRGQQVTLSCSPISGHRSVSWYQQTPGQGLQFLFEYFSETQRNKGNFPGRFSGRQFSNSRSEMNVSTLELGDSALYLCASSLGGRGGTEAFFGQGTRLTVV.

This sequence joins TRBV28 and TRBJ2-1, with TRBD2 as a possible D gene (6 bases). Between the trimmed V and J ends, which lost 3 bases and 0 bases, there was a span of 6 bases. CDR3 length equals 14 residues. Germline CDR1 MDHEN, CDR2 SYDVKM. CDR3: CASSFGSSYNEQFF. The CDR3 bases are TGTGCCAGCAGTTTCGGGAGCTCCTACAATGAGCAGTTCTTC.

This clone was found a few times. The gene calls are TRBV7-2 and TRBJ2-5; TRBD1 aligns across 7 bases. Germline V gene data show CDR1 as SGHTA and CDR2 as FQGNSA. The CDR3 contains 15 residues. With 4 bases clipped from V and 2 bases from J, the junction kept 7 bases outside the gene matches. CDR3 bases: TGTGCCAGCAGCTCCTTCGGACAGGCTCAAGAGACCCAGTACTTC. Protein: CASSSFGQAQETQYF.

This chain uses TRBV7-2 with TRBJ1-1; a weak D match, TRBD1 (6 bases). The germline V gene has CDR1 SGHTA and CDR2 FQGNSA. The CDR3 length is 12 residues. Trimming removed 5 bases from V and 7 bases from J, with 11 bases in between. The CDR3 nucleotides read TGTGCCAGCAGCAGGGACACTGATGAAGCTTTCTTT. Translated: CASSRDTDEAFF.

The J gene is TRBJ1-1, the V gene TRBV2; 7 bases match TRBD1. The CDR3 totals 16 residues. Germline V gene lookup returns CDR1 SNHLY and CDR2 FYNNEI. J gave up 2 bases and V 6 bases, and 12 bases lay outside the gene matches. CDR3 amino acids: CASRQQLQGINTEAFF. Written as DNA, the CDR3 is TGTGCCAGCAGGCAACAACTACAGGGGATCAACACTGAAGCTTTCTTT.

In its sample, this clone was seen a few times. J is TRBJ2-3 and V is TRBV7-9, with D possibly matching TRBD1 (6 bases). Deletions cut 3 bases from V and 0 bases from J, with 13 bases between. This CDR3 is built from 16 residues. CDR1 SEHNR and CDR2 FQNEAQ come from the germline V gene (reference sequence). This CDR3 is CASSLAGDPSTDTQYF. CDR3 bases: TGTGCCAGCAGCTTGGCAGGGGACCCTAGCACAGATACGCAGTATTTT.

This clone was counted many times. The genes are TRBV7-9 and TRBJ2-7; TRBD2 aligns across 8 bases. The germline V gene has CDR1 SEHNR and CDR2 FQNEAQ (reference sequence). CDR3 length: 13 residues. Trimming at V came to 3 bases and at J to 3 bases, leaving 1 base not matched to a gene. The CDR3 is CASSFAGGYEQYF. The CDR3 coding sequence is TGTGCCAGCAGCTTTGCGGGGGGCTACGAGCAGTACTTC.

This clone was seen a handful of times. The chain employs TRBV15 and TRBJ1-5, with a tentative D call TRBD1 (5 bases). The V end was cut by 3 bases, the J end by 7 bases, with 13 bases between. The CDR3 extends over 14 amino acids. CDR1 is LNHNV and CDR2 is YYDKDF in the germline V gene (reference sequence). CDR3 protein: CATSRQGQLQPQHF. CDR3 in DNA: TGTGCCACCAGCAGGCAGGGTCAATTGCAGCCCCAGCATTTT.

This clone turned up a few times. The chain couples TRBV30 to TRBJ2-5, with 7 bases aligning to TRBD2. CDR3 size: 15 residues. CDR1 is GTSNPN and CDR2 is SVGIG in the germline V gene (reference sequence). Trimming took 0 bases from V and 4 from J; bases not matched to a gene: 8. The CDR3 region has the DNA TGTGCCTGGAGTGTACGAGCGGGGATTGGAGAGACCCAGTACTTC. It is translated as CAWSVRAGIGETQYF.

This clone appeared a few times. V usage is TRBV7-9 and J usage is TRBJ1-2, with 7 nucleotides matching TRBD1. J gave up 5 bases and V 6 bases, and 9 bases lay outside the gene matches. This CDR3 has 14 amino acids. CDR1 and CDR2 (germline): SEHNR, FQNEAQ (reference sequence). CDR3 nucleotide sequence: TGTGCCAGCAGGCCCGAGACAGGGACGTATGGCTACACCTTC. Encoded protein: CASRPETGTYGYTF. The whole variable domain, filled in from reference TRBV7-9 and TRBJ1-2, reads DTGVSQNPRHKITKRGQNVTFRCDPISEHNRLYWYRQTLGQGPEFLTYFQNEAQLEKSRLLSDRFSAERPKGSFSTLEIQRTEQGDSAMYLCASRPETGTYGYTFGSGTRLTVV.

In its sample, this clone was seen a few times. The rearrangement uses TRBV19 and TRBJ2-1; D gene unclear. Germline V gene sequence: CDR1 LNHDA, CDR2 SQIVND (reference sequence). With 6 bases removed from V and 0 bases from J, the gap between germline ends came to 12 bases. This CDR3 has 15 residues. The CDR3 sequence is CASSGGTYSYNEQFF. CDR3 in DNA: TGTGCCAGTAGCGGCGGTACCTACTCCTACAATGAGCAGTTCTTC. Full variable domain (rest looked up from reference TRBV19 and TRBJ2-1): DGGITQSPKYLFRKEGQNVTLSCEQNLNHDAMYWYRQDPGQGLRLIYYSQIVNDFQKGDIAEGYSVSREKKESFPLTVTSAQKNPTAFYLCASSGGTYSYNEQFFGPGTRLTVL.

This clone has more than one count but fewer than ten. The chain uses TRBV29-1 and TRBJ2-7, with 8 bases matching TRBD1. Germline CDR1 reads SQVTM; CDR2 reads ANQGSEA. V lost 4 bases to trimming and J lost 3 bases; unmatched junction nucleotides: 17. This CDR3 spans 17 amino acids. In DNA form, the CDR3 reads TGCAGCGTTGCGGCCAAGGGGACAGGTAACCTTTACTACGAGCAGTACTTC. The encoded protein is CSVAAKGTGNLYYEQYF.

CDR3 sequence reads: CASSLFRAGANVLTF. CDR3 sequence (DNA): TGTGCCAGCAGCTTATTCCGGGCTGGGGCCAACGTCCTGACTTTC. The chain is built from TRBV7-2 and TRBJ2-6; D not certain. CDR1 is SGHTA and CDR2 is FQGNSA in the germline V gene. The CDR3 is 15 residues long. Trimming took 2 bases from V and 2 from J, leaving 7 bases between them.